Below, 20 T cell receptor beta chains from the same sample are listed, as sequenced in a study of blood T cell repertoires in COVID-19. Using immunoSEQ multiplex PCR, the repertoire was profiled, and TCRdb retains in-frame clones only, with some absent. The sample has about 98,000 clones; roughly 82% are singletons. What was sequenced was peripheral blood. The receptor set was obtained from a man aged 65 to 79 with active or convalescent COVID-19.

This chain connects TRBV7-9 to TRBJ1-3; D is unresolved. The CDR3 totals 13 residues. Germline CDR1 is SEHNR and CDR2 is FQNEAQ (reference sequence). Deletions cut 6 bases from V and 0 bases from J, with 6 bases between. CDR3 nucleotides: TGTGCCAGCAGAGGAGCCTCTGGAAACACCATATATTTT. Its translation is CASRGASGNTIYF. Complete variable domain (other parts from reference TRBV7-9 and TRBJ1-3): DTGVSQNPRHKITKRGQNVTFRCDPISEHNRLYWYRQTLGQGPEFLTYFQNEAQLEKSRLLSDRFSAERPKGSFSTLEIQRTEQGDSAMYLCASRGASGNTIYFGEGSWLTVV.

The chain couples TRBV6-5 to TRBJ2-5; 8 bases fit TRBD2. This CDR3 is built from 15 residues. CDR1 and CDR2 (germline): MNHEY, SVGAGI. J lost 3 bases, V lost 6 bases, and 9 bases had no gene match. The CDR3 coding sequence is TGTGCCAGCAGCCCCCTCACCGGGGGGGAAGAGACCCAGTACTTC. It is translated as CASSPLTGGEETQYF.

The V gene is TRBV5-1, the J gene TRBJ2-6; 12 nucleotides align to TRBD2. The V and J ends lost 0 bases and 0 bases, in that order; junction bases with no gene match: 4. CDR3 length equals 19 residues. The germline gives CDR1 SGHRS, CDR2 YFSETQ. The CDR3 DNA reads TGCGCCAGCAGCTTGGGCGCGACTAGCGGGGGCTCTGGGGCCAACGTCCTGACTTTC. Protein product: CASSLGATSGGSGANVLTF.

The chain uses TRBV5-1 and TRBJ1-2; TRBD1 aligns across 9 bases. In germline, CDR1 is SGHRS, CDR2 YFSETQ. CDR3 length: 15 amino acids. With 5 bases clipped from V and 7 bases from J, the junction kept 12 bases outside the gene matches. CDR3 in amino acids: CASSLHRGRVGGYTF. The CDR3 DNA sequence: TGCGCCAGCAGTTTGCACAGGGGGCGCGTTGGTGGCTACACCTTC.

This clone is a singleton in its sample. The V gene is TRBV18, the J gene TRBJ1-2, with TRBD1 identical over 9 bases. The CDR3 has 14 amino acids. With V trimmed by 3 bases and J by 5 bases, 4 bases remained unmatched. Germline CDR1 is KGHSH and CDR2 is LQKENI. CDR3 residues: CASSPGQGIYGYTF. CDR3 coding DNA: TGTGCCAGCTCACCGGGACAGGGTATTTATGGCTACACCTTC.

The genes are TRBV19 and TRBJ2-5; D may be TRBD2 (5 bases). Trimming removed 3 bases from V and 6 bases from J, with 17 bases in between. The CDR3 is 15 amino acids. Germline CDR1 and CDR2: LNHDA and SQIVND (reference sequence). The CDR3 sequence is CASSIGSEVRKTQYF. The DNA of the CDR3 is TGTGCCAGTAGTATTGGTAGCGAGGTTCGGAAGACCCAGTACTTC.

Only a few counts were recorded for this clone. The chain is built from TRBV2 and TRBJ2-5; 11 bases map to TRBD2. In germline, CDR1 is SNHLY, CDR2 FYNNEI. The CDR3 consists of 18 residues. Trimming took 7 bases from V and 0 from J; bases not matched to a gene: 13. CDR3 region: CASILGTSGLPYQETQYF. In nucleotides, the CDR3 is TGTGCCAGCATCCTCGGGACTAGCGGTTTGCCGTACCAAGAGACCCAGTACTTC. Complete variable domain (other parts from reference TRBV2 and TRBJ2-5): EPEVTQTPSHQVTQMGQEVILRCVPISNHLYFYWYRQILGQKVEFLVSFYNNEISEKSEIFDDQFSVERPDGSNFTLKIRSTKLEDSAMYFCASILGTSGLPYQETQYFGPGTRLLVL.

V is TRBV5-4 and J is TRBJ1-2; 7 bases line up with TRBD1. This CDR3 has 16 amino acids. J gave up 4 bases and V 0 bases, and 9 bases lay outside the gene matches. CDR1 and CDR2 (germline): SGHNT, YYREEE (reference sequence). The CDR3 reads CASSLGSLTGTYGYTF. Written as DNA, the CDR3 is TGTGCCAGCAGCTTGGGGTCTCTGACAGGGACCTATGGCTACACCTTC.

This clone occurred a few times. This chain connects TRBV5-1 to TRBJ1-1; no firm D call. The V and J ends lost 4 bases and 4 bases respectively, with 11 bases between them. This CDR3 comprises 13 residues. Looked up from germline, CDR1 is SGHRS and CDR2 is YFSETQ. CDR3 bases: TGCGCCAGCAGCCGGGTAGGCACCACTGAAGCTTTCTTT. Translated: CASSRVGTTEAFF.

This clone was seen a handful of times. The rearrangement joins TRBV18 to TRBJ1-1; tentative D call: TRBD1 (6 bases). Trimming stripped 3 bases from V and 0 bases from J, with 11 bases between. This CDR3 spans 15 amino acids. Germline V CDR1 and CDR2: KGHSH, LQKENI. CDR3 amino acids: CASSPRTALNTEAFF. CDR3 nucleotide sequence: TGTGCCAGCTCACCCCGGACAGCCTTGAACACTGAAGCTTTCTTT.

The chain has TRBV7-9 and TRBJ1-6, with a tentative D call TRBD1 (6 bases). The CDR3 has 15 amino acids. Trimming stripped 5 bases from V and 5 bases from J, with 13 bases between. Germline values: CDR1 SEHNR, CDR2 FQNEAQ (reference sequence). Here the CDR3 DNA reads TGTGCCAGCAGCGGACCGGGACACGATAATTCACCCCTCCACTTT. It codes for CASSGPGHDNSPLHF.

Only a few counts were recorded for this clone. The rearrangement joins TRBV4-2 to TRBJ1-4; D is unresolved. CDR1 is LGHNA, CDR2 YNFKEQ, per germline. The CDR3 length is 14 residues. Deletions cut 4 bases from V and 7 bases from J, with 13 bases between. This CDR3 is CASSPRGNVEKLFF. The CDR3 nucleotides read TGTGCCAGCAGCCCCAGAGGCAACGTTGAAAAACTGTTTTTT.

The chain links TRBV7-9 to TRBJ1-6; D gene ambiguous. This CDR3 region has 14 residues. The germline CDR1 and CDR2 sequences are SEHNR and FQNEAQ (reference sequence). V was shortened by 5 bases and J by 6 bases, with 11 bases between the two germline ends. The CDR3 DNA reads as TGTGCCAGCAGCCGCCCGGTACCTAATTCACCCCTCCACTTT. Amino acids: CASSRPVPNSPLHF.

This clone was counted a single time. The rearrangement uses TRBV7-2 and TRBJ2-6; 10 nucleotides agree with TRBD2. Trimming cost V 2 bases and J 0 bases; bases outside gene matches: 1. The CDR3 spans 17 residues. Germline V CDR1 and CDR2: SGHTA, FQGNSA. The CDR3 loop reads CASSLSGGGSGANVLTF. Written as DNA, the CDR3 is TGTGCCAGCAGCTTAAGCGGGGGGGGCTCTGGGGCCAACGTCCTGACTTTC.

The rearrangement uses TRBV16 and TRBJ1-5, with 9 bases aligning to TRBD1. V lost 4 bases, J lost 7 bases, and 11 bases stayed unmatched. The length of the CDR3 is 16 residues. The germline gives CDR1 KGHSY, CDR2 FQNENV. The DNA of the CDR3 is TGTGCCAGCAGCCGGACGGACACAGGGGGCGGGCAGCCCCAGCATTTT. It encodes CASSRTDTGGGQPQHF.

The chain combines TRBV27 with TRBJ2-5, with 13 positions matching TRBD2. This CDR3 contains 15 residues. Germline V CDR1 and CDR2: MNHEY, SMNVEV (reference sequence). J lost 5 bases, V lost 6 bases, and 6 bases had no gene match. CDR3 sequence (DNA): TGTGCCAGCAGGTCTCTACTAGCGGGGGGGGAGACCCAGTACTTC. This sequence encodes CASRSLLAGGETQYF.

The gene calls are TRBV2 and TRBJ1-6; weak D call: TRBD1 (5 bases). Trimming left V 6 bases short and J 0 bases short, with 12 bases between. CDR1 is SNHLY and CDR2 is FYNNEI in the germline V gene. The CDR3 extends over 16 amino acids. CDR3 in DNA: TGTGCCAGCAGAAGGGGCGAATACTCCTATAATTCACCCCTCCACTTT. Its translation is CASRRGEYSYNSPLHF.

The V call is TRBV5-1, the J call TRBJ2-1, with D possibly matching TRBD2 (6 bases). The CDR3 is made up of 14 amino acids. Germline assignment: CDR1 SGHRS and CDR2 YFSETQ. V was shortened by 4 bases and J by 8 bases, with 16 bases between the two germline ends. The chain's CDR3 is CASSPGTSNDEQFF. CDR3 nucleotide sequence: TGCGCCAGCAGCCCCGGGACTTCTAACGATGAGCAGTTCTTC.

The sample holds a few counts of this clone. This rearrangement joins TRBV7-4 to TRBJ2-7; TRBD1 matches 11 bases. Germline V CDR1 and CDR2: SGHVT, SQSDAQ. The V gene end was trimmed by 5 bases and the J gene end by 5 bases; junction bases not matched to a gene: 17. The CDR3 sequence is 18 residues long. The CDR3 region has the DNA TGTGCCAGCAGCCCCGTTTGGGACAGGGGGGCTAAAAATCACGAGCAGTACTTC. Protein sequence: CASSPVWDRGAKNHEQYF.

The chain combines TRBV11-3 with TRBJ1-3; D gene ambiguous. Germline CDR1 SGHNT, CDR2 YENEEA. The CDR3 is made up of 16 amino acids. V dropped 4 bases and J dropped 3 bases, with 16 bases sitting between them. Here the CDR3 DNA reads TGTGCCAGCAGCTCCCGGTCGTCCACTTATGGAAACACCATATATTTT. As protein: CASSSRSSTYGNTIYF.